This T cell receptor beta chain was observed in a study of T cell responses to AZD1222 COVID-19 vaccine (dated by TCRdb to the early 2020s). At the level of the whole study: AZD1222 recipients given second doses at about 4 weeks or at about 12 weeks were pooled, since spike-specific TCR depth and breadth were not found to differ between the two schedules. Trial participants were enrolled by age into 18-55, 56-69 and 70-plus year subgroups, with roughly 150, 30 and 60 TCR-sequenced participants respectively. A total of 233 trial participants underwent TCR sequencing, of whom some 210 received two doses of AZD1222 and 26 received two doses of the MenACWY control vaccine.

The CDR3 regions of human TCRbeta chains were analyzed by immunosequencing. Processing in the source paper ran as follows. Repertoire TCRs were matched against a reference library of SARS-CoV-2-specific TCRs generated with the MIRA antigen-specificity platform. Breadth was defined as the fraction of unique TCRs that were SARS-CoV-2-associated. Depth was defined as the fraction of total T cells that were SARS-CoV-2-associated. Using the MIRA data, each spike-specific TCR was assigned both to the spike region to which the TCR was reactive and to a CD4 or CD8 class. Log10-transformed breadth and depth values were compared by one-way ANOVA with Sidak's multiple comparisons tests. In TCRdb, the immuneACCESS table is reduced to in-frame sequences with V and J assigned. These tables do not hold every clone; where another copy was compared, an unresolved V gene accounts for under half, and the others remain unexplained. V and J calls and clone size are given by that table; D and trimming were obtained from the DNA. For this sample the table gives 100,000 or so clones, of which 70% to 90% were detected only once. Approximately 2.9% of the sample is in the top ten clones.

The label giving this sample's time point can be read as: baseline before first vaccination. Vaccinee samples were obtained from the UK trials COV001 and COV002, which included a single-blind randomized controlled phase 2/3 trial of AZD1222 (ChAdOx1 nCoV-19) in healthy adults. For TCRbeta chain sequencing, PBMC samples from trial participants were taken at day 0 and at day 28 after the second dose. Notes on this clone: Its antigen has not been determined. No quality values exist for individual bases; no much larger clone is one base distant.

Study-wide findings and limitations: Vaccine-associated CD4 TCRs spanned the whole spike protein, with dominant responses in regions 160-218 and 743-854. Only five to seven AZD1222 recipients were SARS-CoV-2 seropositive at baseline, limiting conclusions about previously exposed vaccinees. Participants were mostly white British and included more females than males, and it was suggested by the authors that clonal diversity may have been underestimated. After two AZD1222 doses, spike-specific TCR breadth and depth were significantly higher than at day 0 and than in MenACWY recipients. The 56-69-year group was small, and its depth increase did not reach significance, likely because of low power. Nearly half of unique spike-specific TCRs reportedly recognized epitopes outside regions mutated in the B.1.351 and B.1.1.7 variants. No day 14 peak-response samples were available, so repertoires were characterized only after the peak T cell response.

The CDR3 starts with the cysteine, ends with the phenylalanine, and has 16 residues. The sequence is cut down to CDR3 DNA, 48 bases in frame from base 1. From a lookup of the germline V gene, CDR1 and CDR2 are ENHRY and SYGVKD. Cut back by 2 bases and 2 bases, the V and J ends lie 13 bases apart. This receptor chain uses TRBV10-3 and TRBJ1-3, and perhaps TRBD1 as D gene, on 6 matching bases. Source: peripheral blood, taken on day 0 of AZD1222 vaccination. The sequence derives from an adult in good health. The bases read TGTGCCATCAGTGAGAACCCAACAGGGACTGGAAACACCATATATTTT. Its coded protein is CAISENPTGTGNTIYF.